These 13 T cell receptor beta chains were all obtained from the same sample, sequenced in a study of T cell repertoires in aging, cancer and after chemotherapy. Rearranged V-D-J TRB sequences were amplified with a mixed TRB-A/B primer pool. TCRdb processed the multiplex PCR reads anew with MiXCR; each CDR3 protein has one entry. Altogether some 9,000 distinct CDR3 sequences are present, about 40% being singletons, with the ten largest covering roughly an eighth. The template was genomic DNA from peripheral blood, not RNA. The sample was blood. The receptors originated from a human donor with a solid tumor.

This clonotype was recorded only once. The junction does not match germline at one end; this may be a read error. The chain carries TRBV6-6 and TRBJ1-6, with unresolved D. The CDR3 runs to 14 residues. The V gene's germline CDR1 is MNHNY and CDR2 SVGAGI (reference sequence). For the CDR3, the DNA is TGTGCCATCAGTGTGGGAATTAATAATTCACCCCTCCACTTT. Its translation: CAISVGINNSPLHF.

This rearrangement joins TRBV27 to TRBJ1-5; 9 bases are shared with TRBD1. CDR1 MNHEY and CDR2 SMNVEV come from the germline V gene (reference sequence). The CDR3 runs to 15 residues. V lost 6 bases and J lost 7; bases outside the gene matches: 10. The CDR3 bases are TGTGCCAGCAGATGGACAGGGGAGGGAGGACAGCCCCAGCATTTT. This encodes CASRWTGEGGQPQHF.

This clonotype appeared a few times. The chain combines TRBV19 with TRBJ2-5, with a weak D call TRBD2 (6 bases). The CDR3 covers 13 residues. CDR1 LNHDA and CDR2 SQIVND come from the germline V gene (reference sequence). V was trimmed by 5 bases and J by 7 bases, leaving 14 bases between them. The CDR3 nucleotides are TGTGCCAGTAGTCTGCAACCCGGGGGGACCCAGTACTTC. Translating gives CASSLQPGGTQYF.

This chain joins TRBV13 and TRBJ2-3, with a weak D call TRBD1 (6 bases). The germline CDR1 and CDR2 sequences are PRHDT and FYEKMQ (reference sequence). The CDR3 loop spans 13 amino acids. V shed 2 bases and J shed 6 bases, with 9 bases lying between them. CDR3 DNA sequence: TGTGCCAGCAGCTTAACTGGGGGCGATACGCAGTATTTT. Its translation is CASSLTGGDTQYF. Together with reference TRBV13 and TRBJ2-3, the CDR3 gives the full variable domain: AAGVIQSPRHLIKEKRETATLKCYPIPRHDTVYWYQQGPGQDPQFLISFYEKMQSDKGSIPDRFSAQQFSDYHSELNMSSLELGDSALYFCASSLTGGDTQYFGPGTRLTVL.

This chain uses TRBV5-1 with TRBJ2-5, with TRBD2 matching 8 bases. The length of the CDR3 is 14 residues. Germline V gives CDR1 SGHRS, CDR2 YFSETQ. V lost 2 bases, J lost 2 bases, and 2 bases stayed unmatched. CDR3 protein: CASSLIAGQETQYF. DNA of the CDR3: TGCGCCAGCAGCTTAATAGCGGGGCAAGAGACCCAGTACTTC. The full variable domain, rest sourced from reference TRBV5-1 and TRBJ2-5, is KAGVTQTPRYLIKTRGQQVTLSCSPISGHRSVSWYQQTPGQGLQFLFEYFSETQRNKGNFPGRFSGRQFSNSRSEMNVSTLELGDSALYLCASSLIAGQETQYFGPGTRLLVL.

CDR3: CASSRTSGQETQYF. As DNA, the CDR3 is TGTGCCAGTAGTAGGACTAGCGGCCAAGAGACCCAGTACTTC. The chain uses TRBV19 and TRBJ2-5; the match to TRBD2 covers 10 bases. V lost 4 bases to trimming and J lost 1 base; unmatched junction nucleotides: 0. The CDR3 sequence is 14 residues long. The germline CDR1 and CDR2 sequences are LNHDA and SQIVND (reference sequence).

CDR3 region: CATDVGTTNNEQFF. CDR3 nucleotides: TGCGCCACCGATGTTGGGACTACAAACAATGAGCAGTTCTTC. The chain links TRBV10-1 to TRBJ2-1, with TRBD2 matching over 7 bases. Germline CDR1 reads WNHNN; CDR2 reads SYGVQD (reference sequence). Trimming at V came to 10 bases and at J to 5 bases, leaving 11 bases not matched to a gene. The CDR3 runs 14 residues.

The rearrangement uses TRBV5-6 and TRBJ2-1, with TRBD2 matching over 7 bases. V was clipped by 5 bases and J by 7 bases; unmatched bases: 6. CDR3 size: 13 residues. Germline CDR1 reads SGHDT; CDR2 reads YYEEEE. The CDR3 protein is CASRRREGNEQFF. CDR3 in DNA: TGTGCCAGCAGACGCAGGGAGGGGAATGAGCAGTTCTTC. The whole variable domain, remainder taken from reference TRBV5-6 and TRBJ2-1, is DAGVTQSPTHLIKTRGQQVTLRCSPKSGHDTVSWYQQALGQGPQFIFQYYEEEERQRGNFPDRFSGHQFPNYSSELNVNALLLGDSALYLCASRRREGNEQFFGPGTRLTVL.

This rearrangement joins TRBV6-6 to TRBJ1-4; 7 positions agree with TRBD1. Germline-derived CDR1 and CDR2 are MNHNY and SVGAGI (reference sequence). The CDR3 contains 14 residues. The V segment lost 6 bases and the J segment 8 bases; nucleotides outside the gene matches: 9. CDR3 bases: TGTGCCAGCAGCCCCAGGGGGGGGGGCGAAAAACTGTTTTTT. The encoded protein is CASSPRGGGEKLFF.

J is TRBJ2-1 and V is TRBV29-1, with TRBD2 identical over 7 bases. Per the germline V gene, CDR1 is SQVTM and CDR2 is ANQGSEA. J was trimmed by 10 bases and V by 1 base; bases with no gene match: 10. CDR3 length: 14 amino acids. CDR3 amino acids: CSVEGVGGSYEQFF. The CDR3 DNA reads TGCAGCGTTGAAGGTGTCGGGGGGTCCTACGAGCAGTTCTTC.

As to this clonotype: This may stem from a read error, because a much larger clone lies one nucleotide away. The chain combines TRBV11-3 with TRBJ2-2; 7 bases are a match to TRBD2. Germline CDR1 SGHNT, CDR2 YENEEA. The CDR3 has 15 amino acids. In DNA, the CDR3 is TGTGCCAGCAGCGGGGGGGGAGTACGAACCGGGGAGCTGGTTTTT. Translating it yields CASSGGGVRTGELVF.

This clonotype was found a few times. The chain joins TRBV6-5 to TRBJ1-6, with D unclear. Trimming left V 2 bases short and J 6 bases short, with 11 bases between. The CDR3 covers 15 residues. The germline V gene encodes CDR1 MNHEY and CDR2 SVGAGI. CDR3 region: CASSYKSRFNSPLHF. The CDR3 nucleotides read TGTGCCAGCAGTTACAAGTCGCGGTTTAATTCACCCCTCCACTTT.

V usage is TRBV6-5 and J usage is TRBJ1-1; D remains ambiguous. Per the germline V gene, CDR1 is MNHEY and CDR2 is SVGAGI. Trimming shortened V by 7 bases and J by 1 base, and 10 bases separated the two germline ends. There are 13 residues in the CDR3. DNA of the CDR3: TGTGCCAGCACCCGAAGCTCGAACACTGAAGCTTTCTTT. This encodes CASTRSSNTEAFF.